The subject of this entry is one TCR beta chain. These data belong to a study of PD-L1 blockade in urothelial cancer. Across the study: Males with urothelial cancer arising in the bladder constituted most of the roughly 30 patients.

A total of 1 to 8 samples per patient were collected pretreatment and on-treatment. TCRdb keeps only in-frame clones here, not all; method: immunoSEQ multiplex PCR. Among 40,000 or so clones listed, 82% were seen once. The source of this sequence is a man aged 55 to 70 with urothelial cancer. The sample consisted of PBMCs, taken around atezolizumab (anti-PD-L1) treatment.

CDR3 nucleotide sequence: TGTGCCAGCAGACTAGTTGGGACAGGGGGGGAGCAGTACTTC. Protein product: CASRLVGTGGEQYF. The genes are TRBV28 and TRBJ2-7; 11 nucleotides align to TRBD1. The CDR3 extends over 14 amino acids. The V segment lost 6 bases and the J segment 7 bases; nucleotides outside the gene matches: 8. The germline gives CDR1 MDHEN, CDR2 SYDVKM.